Below, 27 T cell receptor beta chains from the same sample are listed, as sequenced in a study of blood T cells in healthy people across ages. A J-beta primer mix and a sample-barcoded 5' primer were used in a second PCR of roughly 7 to 12 cycles. TCRdb re-called the 5' RACE reads through MiXCR, storing one row per CDR3 protein. The sample has more than 1.4 million distinct CDR3 sequences, approximately 38% seen once; the top ten hold roughly 8.2%. Sequencing was performed on blood. The receptor source for this set is a woman aged 18-29 years in good health.

In its sample, this clonotype was seen a few times. The J gene is TRBJ1-5, the V gene TRBV6-1; D gene unclear. This CDR3 is built from 12 residues. V lost 6 bases and J 4 bases, leaving 7 bases between the germline ends. The germline gives CDR1 MNHNS, CDR2 SASEGT. The CDR3 nucleotides read TGTGCCAGCAGGGAGTCTAATCAGCCCCAGCATTTT. The encoded protein is CASRESNQPQHF.

V usage is TRBV6-5 and J usage is TRBJ1-2; 10 bases are shared with TRBD1. This CDR3 spans 15 amino acids. V was pared by 5 bases and J by 7 bases, with 10 bases of the junction left unmatched. Germline V lookup: CDR1 MNHEY, CDR2 SVGAGI. CDR3 nucleotides: TGTGCCAGCAGTCAACCCTCCGGGACAGGGGTTGGCTACACCTTC. Amino acid sequence: CASSQPSGTGVGYTF.

In this sample, this clonotype turned up many times. The chain carries TRBV7-2 and TRBJ2-3; 14 bases line up with TRBD2. The germline V gene encodes CDR1 SGHTA and CDR2 FQGNSA. J lost 0 bases, V lost 5 bases, and 4 bases had no gene match. The CDR3 is made up of 17 amino acids. The CDR3 sequence is CASSRLAGGISTDTQYF. In DNA form, the CDR3 reads TGTGCCAGCAGCAGACTAGCGGGAGGGATTAGCACAGATACGCAGTATTTT.

The chain combines TRBV6-1 with TRBJ2-1; 8 bases match TRBD2. Germline V gene sequence: CDR1 MNHNS, CDR2 SASEGT. CDR3 size: 16 residues. The V segment lost 6 bases and the J segment 4 bases; nucleotides outside the gene matches: 11. CDR3 sequence: CASSPPGASGYNEQFF. The CDR3, as DNA: TGTGCCAGCAGCCCTCCAGGAGCTAGCGGGTACAATGAGCAGTTCTTC.

The chain carries TRBV12-5 and TRBJ2-1, with 8 bases lining up with TRBD2. The J call is uncertain, as TRBJ2-7 better fits the DNA end. The germline V gene has CDR1 LGHNT and CDR2 FRNRAP. This CDR3 is built from 17 residues. CDR3 DNA: TGTGCTAGTGGTTTGGTCACGGGAGGGAGCTCCTACAATGAGCAGTACTTC. Protein: CASGLVTGGSSYNEQYF.

This clonotype occurred a few times. This chain links TRBV29-1 with TRBJ2-7, with D unclear. V was shortened by 6 bases and J by 2 bases, with 11 bases between the two germline ends. The CDR3 consists of 12 residues. The germline CDR1 and CDR2 sequences are SQVTM and ANQGSEA. CDR3 nucleotide sequence: TGCAGCGTCCGCAGTGGGGCCTACGAGCAGTACTTC. It yields the protein CSVRSGAYEQYF.

The chain joins TRBV9 to TRBJ2-1; weak D call: TRBD2 (7 bases). The germline CDR1 and CDR2 sequences are SGDLS and YYNGEE. V gave up 10 bases and J gave up 8 bases, with 25 bases separating them. The CDR3 has 15 residues. The CDR3 loop is CASNVVGGPGDEQFF. For the CDR3, the DNA is TGTGCCTCCAATGTAGTCGGGGGGCCCGGCGATGAGCAGTTCTTC.

CDR3 residues: CASSQEFVGPGSLYGYTF. The CDR3 bases are TGTGCCAGCAGCCAAGAGTTCGTTGGACCAGGGAGCCTCTATGGCTACACCTTC. This chain joins TRBV14 and TRBJ1-2; perhaps TRBD1 as D (5 bases). The germline V and J ends were trimmed by 0 bases and 4 bases, with 21 bases remaining between them. Germline V lookup: CDR1 SGHDN, CDR2 FVKESK. The CDR3 totals 18 residues.

The chain employs TRBV6-1 and TRBJ2-1; perhaps TRBD2 as D (7 bases). The CDR3 extends over 18 amino acids. Trimming stripped 5 bases from V and 12 bases from J, with 32 bases between. CDR1 MNHNS and CDR2 SASEGT come from the germline V gene. CDR3 sequence: CASSRDMEALALTSGQFF. CDR3 nucleotide sequence: TGTGCCAGCAGTAGGGACATGGAGGCACTAGCGCTAACAAGTGGGCAGTTCTTC.

About this clonotype itself: One end of the junction does not line up with germline, which may come from a read error. This chain uses TRBV10-3 with TRBJ2-7; D perhaps matches TRBD2 (7 bases). This CDR3 comprises 14 residues. Germline V gene sequence: CDR1 ENHRY, CDR2 SYGVKD. The CDR3 loop reads CVISPKGGPYEQYF. CDR3 bases: TGTGTCATCAGCCCTAAGGGGGGGCCCTACGAGCAGTACTTC.

The chain uses TRBV7-6 and TRBJ2-7, with unresolved D. Trimming removed 4 bases from V and 2 bases from J, with 9 bases in between. This CDR3 has 13 amino acids. Germline loops: CDR1 SGHVS, CDR2 FNYEAQ. CDR3 nucleotides: TGTGCCAGCAGCTCGACCTCTACCTACGAGCAGTACTTC. Translating gives CASSSTSTYEQYF.

This clonotype was seen a handful of times. The chain couples TRBV20-1 to TRBJ2-3; D remains unclear. Germline values: CDR1 DFQATT, CDR2 SNEGSKA (reference sequence). V was clipped by 2 bases and J by 2 bases, with 8 bases between them. The CDR3 consists of 13 residues. The CDR3 region has the DNA TGCAGTGCTAGACGTCAGCCCACAGATACGCAGTATTTT. This gives the protein CSARRQPTDTQYF.

This sequence joins TRBV7-2 and TRBJ2-7; 12 nucleotides line up with TRBD2. The germline gives CDR1 SGHTA, CDR2 FQGNSA. There are 17 residues in the CDR3. J gave up 0 bases and V 5 bases, and 8 bases lay outside the gene matches. The CDR3 is CASSPTQGLAGSYEQYF. For the CDR3, the DNA is TGTGCCAGCAGCCCGACCCAGGGACTAGCGGGCTCCTACGAGCAGTACTTC.

The chain links TRBV3-1 to TRBJ2-3; tentative D call: TRBD2 (5 bases). V lost 4 bases and J lost 0, with 11 bases in between. CDR1 is LGHDT and CDR2 is YNNKEL in the germline V gene (reference sequence). This CDR3 has 15 amino acids. The CDR3 DNA reads as TGTGCCAGCAGCCCCCTGAGGGATAGCACAGATACGCAGTATTTT. Translated: CASSPLRDSTDTQYF.

The chain links TRBV20-1 to TRBJ2-7; D is perhaps TRBD1 or TRBD2 (7 bases each). Germline CDR1 is DFQATT and CDR2 is SNEGSKA (reference sequence). The CDR3 runs to 14 residues. Trimming left V 5 bases short and J 0 bases short, with 14 bases between. CDR3 sequence reads: CSASRGGASYEQYF. The CDR3 DNA reads TGCAGTGCTTCCAGGGGGGGGGCCTCCTACGAGCAGTACTTC.

This clonotype was picked up a small number of times. V and J are TRBV6-5 and TRBJ2-3; D uncertain. Germline lookup yields CDR1 MNHEY and CDR2 SVGAGI. V was cut by 6 bases and J by 8 bases, with 18 bases left in between. This CDR3 is 14 amino acids long. The CDR3 here is CASSPGLSARTQYF. DNA for the CDR3: TGTGCCAGCAGCCCCGGCTTATCGGCGCGTACGCAGTATTTT.

This chain connects TRBV9 to TRBJ1-2; no clear D gene. Looked up from germline, CDR1 is SGDLS and CDR2 is YYNGEE. V gave up 2 bases and J gave up 8 bases, with 10 bases separating them. The CDR3 is made up of 12 amino acids. The CDR3 protein is CASSVSQSGYTF. CDR3 DNA: TGTGCCAGCAGCGTGTCCCAGAGCGGCTACACCTTC.

J is TRBJ2-3 and V is TRBV20-1; no clear D. Germline CDR1 and CDR2: DFQATT and SNEGSKA (reference sequence). Deletions cut 0 bases from V and 0 bases from J, with 13 bases between. This CDR3 spans 16 amino acids. In DNA, the CDR3 is TGCAGTGCTAGAGACTCGACGCGGCCGAGCACAGATACGCAGTATTTT. Translating gives CSARDSTRPSTDTQYF.

This clonotype was recorded a few times. The CDR3 DNA is TGCAGTGCTAGAGAGGGGAGCTCTGGAAACACCATATATTTT. It specifies CSAREGSSGNTIYF. The chain employs TRBV20-1 and TRBJ1-3; D gene unclear. From germline, CDR1 is DFQATT and CDR2 SNEGSKA (reference sequence). V shed 0 bases and J shed 0 bases, with 6 bases lying between them. The CDR3 loop spans 14 amino acids.

A few counts support this clonotype. The chain recombines TRBV11-2 with TRBJ1-1; TRBD1 agrees at 11 bases. Germline V gene sequence: CDR1 SGHAT, CDR2 FQNNGV. J lost 0 bases, V lost 5 bases, and 5 bases had no gene match. There are 16 residues in the CDR3. CDR3 in amino acids: CASSLGQGGMNTEAFF. The CDR3 region has the DNA TGTGCCAGCAGCCTGGGACAGGGGGGTATGAACACTGAAGCTTTCTTT. Variable domain in full (rest from reference TRBV11-2 and TRBJ1-1): EAGVAQSPRYKIIEKRQSVAFWCNPISGHATLYWYQQILGQGPKLLIQFQNNGVVDDSQLPKDRFSAERLKGVDSTLKIQPAKLEDSAVYLCASSLGQGGMNTEAFFGQGTRLTVV.

This clonotype was found once. A read error may explain this, as a much larger clone is one base away. The chain joins TRBV29-1 to TRBJ2-1; TRBD1 agrees at 7 bases. Germline-derived CDR1 and CDR2 are SQVTM and ANQGSEA. The CDR3 totals 12 residues. The V gene end was trimmed by 5 bases and the J gene end by 10 bases; junction bases not matched to a gene: 8. The CDR3 here is CSVQQGTYEQFF. CDR3 DNA: TGCAGCGTTCAACAGGGGACATACGAGCAGTTCTTC.

The J gene is TRBJ1-5, the V gene TRBV4-1; TRBD1 matches at 7 bases. V was pared by 4 bases and J by 6 bases, with 6 bases of the junction left unmatched. The CDR3 has 14 residues. The V gene's germline CDR1 is MGHRA and CDR2 YSYEKL. The DNA of the CDR3 is TGCGCCAGCAGCCCTGAGGGGGCTGGTCAGCCCCAGCATTTT. It yields the protein CASSPEGAGQPQHF.

The chain joins TRBV3-1 to TRBJ2-7, with TRBD2 matching over 11 bases. This CDR3 is 18 amino acids long. Germline values: CDR1 LGHDT, CDR2 YNNKEL (reference sequence). J was trimmed by 0 bases and V by 0 bases; bases with no gene match: 7. CDR3 nucleotide sequence: TGTGCCAGCAGCCAAGAAGTGGGACTAGCGGAACGCTCCTACGAGCAGTACTTC. Translation gives CASSQEVGLAERSYEQYF.

The rearrangement joins TRBV7-8 to TRBJ2-3; the D is unclear. This CDR3 contains 18 residues. Germline CDR1 SGHVS, CDR2 FQNEAQ. V lost 7 bases, J lost 4 bases, and 27 bases lay in between. CDR3 residues: CASTLYSVQLPGSDTQYF. The CDR3 coding sequence is TGTGCCAGCACCCTATATTCGGTACAGCTCCCTGGGTCAGATACGCAGTATTTT.

The chain has TRBV6-5 and TRBJ2-1, with TRBD2 matching 7 bases. After removal of 7 bases from V and 3 bases from J, the junction contained 6 bases not matched to a gene. This CDR3 has 14 amino acids. In germline, CDR1 is MNHEY, CDR2 SVGAGI. In DNA form, the CDR3 reads TGTGCCAGCACGACGGGGGGTTACTACAATGAGCAGTTCTTC. It specifies CASTTGGYYNEQFF.

The rearrangement uses TRBV28 and TRBJ2-7; TRBD1 might be the D (6 bases). Deletions cut 7 bases from V and 3 bases from J, with 19 bases between. This CDR3 spans 15 amino acids. The germline V gene encodes CDR1 MDHEN and CDR2 SYDVKM. This CDR3 is CASTKRTGTLYEQYF. DNA for the CDR3: TGTGCCAGCACCAAGCGGACCGGGACACTCTACGAGCAGTACTTC.

Concerning this clonotype: One end of the junction does not line up with germline, which may come from a read error. The genes are TRBV3-1 and TRBJ2-7, with TRBD2 matching over 13 bases. The J call is in doubt because the DNA end fits TRBJ2-5 better. The CDR3 is 16 amino acids. Germline values: CDR1 LGHDT, CDR2 YNNKEL (reference sequence). For the CDR3, the DNA is TGTGTCAGCAGTCCCGGGACTAGCGGGATTGGTGAGACCCAGTACTTC. This sequence encodes CVSSPGTSGIGETQYF.